This T cell receptor beta chain was documented in a study of molecular identifiers for immune sequencing clone quantification. V lost 7 bases and J lost 0, with 13 bases in between. The CDR3 has 15 amino acids. CDR1 MNHNS and CDR2 SASEGT come from the germline V gene. TCRdb redid the calling of the PCR reads with MiXCR, one entry per CDR3 protein. The sample includes about 510,000 distinct CDR3 sequences, around 23% of them seen just once. Input material: naive CD8+ T cells from blood, with Jurkat cell RNA spiked in. The sample's subset: FACS-sorted CD8+CD4-CCR7+CD45RA+ naive T cells. The receptor comes from a human donor in good health. Some libraries in this study had Jurkat cell RNA spiked in. This chain uses TRBV6-1 with TRBJ2-1, with D unresolved. The CDR3 spells CASTQSVYSYNEQFF. CDR3 nucleotide sequence: TGTGCCAGCACCCAATCCGTATACTCCTACAATGAGCAGTTCTTC.